One sample yielded the 18 T cell receptor beta chains listed below, sequenced in a study of shared clonotypes between healthy human individuals (dated by TCRdb to the early 2020s). Libraries were prepared through the immunoSEQ multiplex PCR assay. TCRdb limited this immuneACCESS table to in-frame rearrangements with V and J called. A share of clones is missing; checked studies link under half to unresolved V genes, and the rest is unexplained. This sample comprises around 2.1 million clones, about 93% of them detected only once. The biggest ten clones account for under 2% of the sample. CD8 naive samples were obtained by positive selection for CCR7 among CD45RO-negative cells, yielding a CD45RA+CCR7+ population from which TemRA cells were excluded. The source material was naive CD8+ T cells from PBMCs. The cell subset or site tag for this specimen amounts to: CD45RA+CCR7+. Every receptor here comes from a young man in good health. Some clones in this sample may be carry-over from other donors' samples.

This rearrangement joins TRBV19 to TRBJ2-7; 11 bases match TRBD1. Germline V gene data show CDR1 as LNHDA and CDR2 as SQIVND (reference sequence). The J segment lost 6 bases and the V segment lost 5 bases, leaving 9 bases of the junction unmatched. CDR3 length: 15 residues. The chain's CDR3 is CASSPTRTGGGEQYF. CDR3 sequence (DNA): TGTGCCAGTAGTCCAACCCGGACAGGGGGCGGCGAGCAGTACTTC.

The chain carries TRBV7-8 and TRBJ2-3, with D perhaps assigned TRBD1 or TRBD2 (5 bases each). The germline V and J ends were trimmed by 2 bases and 5 bases, with 14 bases remaining between them. Germline loops: CDR1 SGHVS, CDR2 FQNEAQ. The length of the CDR3 is 15 residues. The CDR3 coding sequence is TGTGCCAGCAGCTTAAAGGGGAAGGCGGGAGATACGCAGTATTTT. Its translation: CASSLKGKAGDTQYF.

The chain is built from TRBV15 and TRBJ1-1; possibly TRBD1 for D (5 bases). The CDR3 length is 13 residues. Trimming pared 7 bases from V and 1 base from J, leaving 10 bases between. The germline CDR1 and CDR2 sequences are LNHNV and YYDKDF (reference sequence). This chain's CDR3 is CATTWGGNTEAFF. CDR3 sequence (DNA): TGTGCCACCACTTGGGGGGGGAACACTGAAGCTTTCTTT.

This chain connects TRBV9 to TRBJ2-3; D possibly uses TRBD1 or TRBD2 (5 bases each). The CDR3 covers 16 residues. Germline lookup yields CDR1 SGDLS and CDR2 YYNGEE. V shed 3 bases and J shed 1 base, with 15 bases lying between them. The CDR3 coding sequence is TGTGCCAGCAGCGATCGGGACGGACGGGGCACAGATACGCAGTATTTT. Residues: CASSDRDGRGTDTQYF.

The CDR3 DNA sequence: TGTGCCAGTAGTACATCAGCGGGCAATGAGCAGTTCTTC. Translating gives CASSTSAGNEQFF. This chain joins TRBV19 and TRBJ2-1, with TRBD2 as a possible D gene (6 bases). The CDR3 is 13 amino acids. Germline V gene sequence: CDR1 LNHDA, CDR2 SQIVND (reference sequence). Trimming removed 4 bases at V and 6 bases at J, with 10 bases between. Supplemented by reference TRBV19 and TRBJ2-1, the full variable domain reads DGGITQSPKYLFRKEGQNVTLSCEQNLNHDAMYWYRQDPGQGLRLIYYSQIVNDFQKGDIAEGYSVSREKKESFPLTVTSAQKNPTAFYLCASSTSAGNEQFFGPGTRLTVL.

Here the CDR3 DNA reads TGTGCCAGCAGCCGCGCTGCAGGGGGTACCTACAATGAGCAGTTCTTC. Amino acids: CASSRAAGGTYNEQFF. The chain combines TRBV7-8 with TRBJ2-1; 7 bases match TRBD1. CDR3 length equals 16 residues. CDR1 SGHVS and CDR2 FQNEAQ come from the germline V gene. V shed 5 bases, J shed 2 bases, and the junction held 9 bases outside the gene matches.

The rearrangement joins TRBV27 to TRBJ2-2; maybe TRBD2 (5 bases). CDR1 is MNHEY and CDR2 is SMNVEV in the germline V gene (reference sequence). The CDR3 spans 16 residues. Trimming pared 2 bases from V and 5 bases from J, leaving 15 bases between. CDR3 DNA sequence: TGTGCCAGCAGTTTAGTTCCGGGAAGCTTAACCGGGGAGCTGTTTTTT. The encoded protein is CASSLVPGSLTGELFF.

The V gene is TRBV7-8, the J gene TRBJ2-2; D is possibly TRBD1 (5 bases). The V and J ends lost 1 base and 7 bases respectively, with 10 bases between them. The CDR3 extends over 14 amino acids. Germline lookup yields CDR1 SGHVS and CDR2 FQNEAQ. The CDR3 spells CASSLVAGFGELFF. CDR3 DNA: TGTGCCAGCAGCTTAGTCGCAGGGTTCGGGGAGCTGTTTTTT.

Worth noting for this clone: This CDR3 is also generated by other DNA sequences in the sample. This rearrangement joins TRBV9 to TRBJ2-3, with D tentatively TRBD1 (6 bases). V lost 0 bases and J lost 1, with 9 bases in between. The germline V gene has CDR1 SGDLS and CDR2 YYNGEE. This CDR3 is built from 15 residues. This CDR3 reads CASSVGGRGTDTQYF. CDR3 in DNA: TGTGCCAGCAGCGTAGGGGGGCGGGGCACAGATACGCAGTATTTT. Looking up the rest from reference TRBV9 and TRBJ2-3 gives the full variable domain: DSGVTQTPKHLITATGQRVTLRCSPRSGDLSVYWYQQSLDQGLQFLIQYYNGEERAKGNILERFSAQQFPDLHSELNLSSLELGDSALYFCASSVGGRGTDTQYFGPGTRLTVL.

The chain joins TRBV5-4 to TRBJ2-3; 9 nucleotides line up with TRBD1. CDR3 length equals 15 residues. Trimming took 4 bases from V and 5 from J; bases not matched to a gene: 8. The germline gives CDR1 SGHNT, CDR2 YYREEE (reference sequence). This chain's CDR3 is CASSGGQGVGDTQYF. CDR3 sequence (DNA): TGTGCCAGCAGCGGGGGACAGGGAGTGGGAGATACGCAGTATTTT.

The chain has TRBV28 and TRBJ2-1, with 8 bases identical to TRBD1. Germline loops: CDR1 MDHEN, CDR2 SYDVKM. After removal of 5 bases from V and 3 bases from J, the junction contained 6 bases not matched to a gene. The CDR3 runs 15 residues. The CDR3 nucleotides are TGTGCCAGCAGTATCAGACAGGGGTTCTACAATGAGCAGTTCTTC. As protein: CASSIRQGFYNEQFF.

V is TRBV11-2 and J is TRBJ1-2; D call uncertain. The CDR3 is made up of 18 amino acids. CDR1 SGHAT and CDR2 FQNNGV come from the germline V gene. V lost 1 base to trimming and J lost 4 bases, with 22 bases between them. The CDR3 region has the DNA TGTGCCAGCAGCTTAGTTTCGACCACACTCGGTGTTGGCTATGGCTACACCTTC. Protein product: CASSLVSTTLGVGYGYTF.

This clone was counted a single time. The chain uses TRBV19 and TRBJ2-2; no definite D call. This CDR3 contains 14 residues. Germline-derived CDR1 and CDR2 are LNHDA and SQIVND (reference sequence). With 3 bases removed from V and 5 bases from J, the gap between germline ends came to 10 bases. CDR3 sequence (DNA): TGTGCCAGTAGTATCGTGGTCGTTACCGGGGAGCTGTTTTTT. Translating gives CASSIVVVTGELFF.

The CDR3 region is CASSPRVSGRASPIQETQYF. CDR3 bases: TGCGCCAGCAGCCCCCGGGTTAGCGGGAGGGCCTCACCCATACAAGAGACCCAGTACTTC. The V and J genes are TRBV5-1 and TRBJ2-5; 11 nucleotides agree with TRBD2. V shed 4 bases, J shed 2 bases, and the junction held 19 bases outside the gene matches. The germline CDR1 and CDR2 sequences are SGHRS and YFSETQ. The CDR3 covers 20 residues.

The chain employs TRBV7-2 and TRBJ1-1; the D is unclear. This CDR3 has 17 amino acids. Trimming left V 7 bases short and J 0 bases short, with 21 bases between. Germline lookup yields CDR1 SGHTA and CDR2 FQGNSA. CDR3 DNA sequence: TGTGCCAGCACCCACCAGGTTACGATGGTCATGAACACTGAAGCTTTCTTT. Amino acid sequence: CASTHQVTMVMNTEAFF.

This rearrangement joins TRBV4-2 to TRBJ2-1, with D tentatively TRBD2 (6 bases). The CDR3 consists of 15 residues. V was clipped by 2 bases and J by 5 bases, with 13 bases between them. The V gene's germline CDR1 is LGHNA and CDR2 YNFKEQ. CDR3 residues: CASSQSLGLNNEQFF. The CDR3 DNA sequence: TGTGCCAGCAGCCAATCCCTAGGACTAAACAATGAGCAGTTCTTC.

This chain connects TRBV4-1 to TRBJ1-1; 8 bases line up with TRBD1. After removal of 1 base from V and 4 bases from J, the junction contained 8 bases not matched to a gene. The CDR3 is 16 residues long. Germline V lookup: CDR1 MGHRA, CDR2 YSYEKL. The CDR3 bases are TGCGCCAGCAGCCAAGTCGTGGGACAGGTGAGCACTGAAGCTTTCTTT. Translating it yields CASSQVVGQVSTEAFF.

CDR3: CASSLLMGLRAGGPEAFF. The CDR3, as DNA: TGTGCCAGCAGTTTACTAATGGGATTAAGGGCAGGAGGCCCTGAAGCTTTCTTT. The chain recombines TRBV7-8 with TRBJ1-1; no definite D call. The CDR3 sequence is 18 residues long. V lost 6 bases and J lost 6, with 29 bases in between. Germline V CDR1 and CDR2: SGHVS, FQNEAQ.